The clone carrying this TCR beta chain was picked up a small number of times. Its antigen is still unknown. From germline, CDR1 is SNHLY and CDR2 FYNNEI. The CDR3 is 16 amino acids. V lost 1 base to trimming and J lost 0 bases; unmatched junction nucleotides: 0. The record originates from a study of identical twins' blood T cells. Six healthy women, forming three identical twin pairs, donated samples. Whole-study findings and limits: Twin repertoire similarity may partly reflect shared environment. Shared CDR3 clonotype counts tracked mainly the product of cloneset sizes.

TCRdb called the 5' RACE reads again in MiXCR, with one record for every CDR3 protein. The repertoire consists of 350,000 to 400,000 distinct CDR3 sequences, with under 30% occurring once and the leading ten covering 6.1%. V gene TRBV2 combines with J gene TRBJ2-2, with 9 bases identical to TRBD2. The sample comprised PBMCs. The TCR was taken from a woman between 18 and 55 years old in good health. The CDR3 sequence: CASSEERGANTGELFF. The DNA of the CDR3 is TGTGCCAGCAGTGAAGAGCGGGGGGCGAACACCGGGGAGCTGTTTTTT.